This T cell receptor (beta chain) is drawn from a study of blood T cell repertoires in COVID-19. On the study more broadly: Samples of COVID-19 (acute and convalescent) were obtained from the United States, Italy and Spain. PBMCs, B-cell-depleted T cells, or T cells were the source of the cDNA or gDNA that made up the material.

Original processing notes: Cell counts per sample came from amplifying reference gene primers. The method was immunoSEQ multiplex PCR; TCRdb's version includes in-frame clones alone and lacks a portion of them. The V and J calls and the clone size are those of that table, but D and trimming were determined from the DNA. The data hold 130,000 to 150,000 clones, with approximately 80% observed a single time. Germline-derived CDR1 and CDR2 are MGHDK and SYGVNS. The CDR3 runs 14 residues. Trimming shortened V by 4 bases and J by 5 bases, and 11 bases separated the two germline ends. A few counts support this clone.

The chain links TRBV25-1 to TRBJ1-4, with TRBD1 as a possible D gene (6 bases). Sequencing was carried out using peripheral blood. The receptor was derived from a man aged 60 to 75 with active or convalescent COVID-19. CDR3 bases: TGTGCCAGCAGTGGACAGGAACCCAATGAAAAACTGTTTTTT. It codes for CASSGQEPNEKLFF.